This TCR beta chain was retrieved from a study of blood T cell repertoires in COVID-19. Study-wide context: Some COVID-19 samples were acute and others convalescent; all came from the United States, Italy and Spain. Sources were T cells, B-cell-depleted T cells, or PBMCs; the material itself was cDNA or gDNA.

In the study's own analysis: Estimation of nucleated cell counts relied on the amplification of reference gene primers. Sequencing used immunoSEQ multiplex PCR; TCRdb keeps in-frame clones, though not all of them. V and J calls plus clone size are reproduced from that table; the DNA served to infer D and trimming. This sample has about 140,000 clones, with approximately 79% found just once. The CDR3 length is 15 residues. Germline V lookup: CDR1 SGDLS, CDR2 YYNGEE. V was cut by 3 bases and J by 5 bases, with 16 bases left in between. The sample consisted of peripheral blood. The V and J genes are TRBV9 and TRBJ2-3; D remains unclear. This receptor was obtained from a man between 60 and 75 years old with acute or convalescent COVID-19. The CDR3 DNA follows: TGTGCCAGCAGCGCGTTAGATGCGTTCCGAGATACGCAGTATTTT. This encodes CASSALDAFRDTQYF.